Listed here are 23 T cell receptor beta chains from one sample, sequenced in a study of T cells after yellow fever vaccination. TCRdb itself ran the 5' RACE reads through MiXCR, one entry per CDR3 protein. Here the sample spans just under 600,000 distinct CDR3 sequences, about 14% being singletons. The sequencing here drew on PBMCs, taken on the day of the yellow fever booster vaccination. The source of these receptors is a man aged 25 to 45 who received the YFV17D yellow fever vaccine.

This chain uses TRBV3-1 with TRBJ1-2; D may be TRBD1 (5 bases). CDR3 length: 14 residues. V lost 3 bases to trimming and J lost 4 bases, with 12 bases between them. Germline V CDR1 and CDR2: LGHDT, YNNKEL (reference sequence). The DNA for the CDR3 is TGTGCCAGCAGCCAGGAGGGACTGGGCTATGGCTACACCTTC. Its protein is CASSQEGLGYGYTF.

This clonotype was seen only a few times. The V gene is TRBV5-1, the J gene TRBJ2-5; 8 bases are shared with TRBD1. Trimming removed 4 bases from V and 5 bases from J; junction bases left unmatched: 10. Germline values: CDR1 SGHRS, CDR2 YFSETQ. CDR3 length equals 15 residues. CDR3 protein: CASSLPTGVGETQYF. CDR3 DNA sequence: TGCGCCAGCAGCCTACCGACAGGGGTGGGGGAGACCCAGTACTTC.

This clonotype was detected only a few times. The chain has TRBV9 and TRBJ2-1, with D perhaps TRBD1 or TRBD2 (5 bases each). The germline gives CDR1 SGDLS, CDR2 YYNGEE. The CDR3 spans 18 residues. V lost 4 bases and J lost 4, with 24 bases in between. CDR3: CASSTSLGRAVPYNEQFF. DNA for the CDR3: TGTGCCAGCAGCACTTCCCTGGGGCGGGCAGTGCCTTACAATGAGCAGTTCTTC.

CDR3 protein: CASSEKITEAFF. Written as DNA, the CDR3 is TGTGCCAGCAGTGAAAAAATAACTGAAGCTTTCTTT. The V gene is TRBV6-1, the J gene TRBJ1-1; D unclear. The CDR3 extends over 12 amino acids. CDR1 and CDR2 from the germline V gene are MNHNS and SASEGT. V was trimmed by 2 bases and J by 5 bases, leaving 6 bases between them.

The rearrangement uses TRBV5-1 and TRBJ2-2; D may be TRBD2 (5 bases). This CDR3 region has 14 residues. V dropped 7 bases and J dropped 0 bases, with 10 bases sitting between them. From germline, CDR1 is SGHRS and CDR2 YFSETQ. The CDR3 coding sequence is TGCGCCAGCTCCAAACTAGCGAACACCGGGGAGCTGTTTTTT. This codes for CASSKLANTGELFF.

This clonotype was counted many times. The chain employs TRBV20-1 and TRBJ2-3; D is tentatively TRBD1 or TRBD2 (5 bases each). Per the germline V gene, CDR1 is DFQATT and CDR2 is SNEGSKA (reference sequence). CDR3 length: 14 residues. V shed 3 bases and J shed 5 bases, with 15 bases lying between them. The CDR3 nucleotides are TGCAGTGCTAGTTCGGCGGGTAGGGGAGATACGCAGTATTTT. Encoded protein: CSASSAGRGDTQYF.

The gene calls are TRBV5-1 and TRBJ2-1; D is unresolved. The CDR3 spans 15 residues. Trimming cost V 0 bases and J 9 bases, with 16 bases left between them. Germline lookup yields CDR1 SGHRS and CDR2 YFSETQ. The CDR3: CASSLDARILFEQFF. CDR3 in DNA: TGCGCCAGCAGCTTGGATGCTAGGATCCTATTTGAGCAGTTCTTC. The full variable domain, completed using reference TRBV5-1 and TRBJ2-1, is KAGVTQTPRYLIKTRGQQVTLSCSPISGHRSVSWYQQTPGQGLQFLFEYFSETQRNKGNFPGRFSGRQFSNSRSEMNVSTLELGDSALYLCASSLDARILFEQFFGPGTRLTVL.

This clonotype was seen a handful of times. This chain joins TRBV6-1 and TRBJ2-1; 10 bases agree with TRBD2. The CDR3 has 16 amino acids. Losses at the gene ends were 6 bases for V and 1 base for J; bases not matched to a gene: 6. Germline CDR1 and CDR2: MNHNS and SASEGT. The CDR3 bases are TGTGCCAGCAGGGGTCTAGCGGGAGAATCCTACAATGAGCAGTTCTTC. It translates to CASRGLAGESYNEQFF.

This clonotype was seen only a few times. V and J are TRBV12-3 or TRBV12-4 and TRBJ2-1; tentatively, D is TRBD2 (5 bases). Trimming took off 6 bases at V and 6 bases at J, with 12 bases between the two ends. This CDR3 comprises 13 residues. The CDR3 protein is CASSTTSSNEQFF. Here the CDR3 DNA reads TGTGCCAGCAGCACCACTAGTTCCAATGAGCAGTTCTTC.

This clonotype has only a few counts. The chain carries TRBV11-2 and TRBJ2-7, with 7 bases fitting TRBD2. With V trimmed by 0 bases and J by 4 bases, 6 bases remained unmatched. The CDR3 spans 15 residues. Germline V gene data show CDR1 as SGHAT and CDR2 as FQNNGV. The CDR3 DNA sequence: TGTGCCAGCAGCTTAGAGAGGTCTAGCGGTTACGAGCAGTACTTC. Amino acid sequence: CASSLERSSGYEQYF.

This clonotype was detected ten times or more. The J gene is TRBJ2-7, the V gene TRBV7-2, with 10 bases matching TRBD2. The V gene end was trimmed by 3 bases and the J gene end by 5 bases; junction bases not matched to a gene: 7. Germline V CDR1 and CDR2: SGHTA, FQGNSA. The CDR3 is 15 amino acids. The CDR3 loop is CASSFSRLAGDEQYF. CDR3 nucleotide sequence: TGTGCCAGCAGCTTTAGTCGCCTAGCGGGAGACGAGCAGTACTTC.

This clonotype occurred a few times. The chain uses TRBV2 and TRBJ1-5, with D tentatively TRBD1 (6 bases). The germline CDR1 and CDR2 sequences are SNHLY and FYNNEI. The CDR3 runs 15 residues. With 5 bases removed from V and 0 bases from J, the gap between germline ends came to 11 bases. CDR3: CASSRQVNSNQPQHF. For the CDR3, the DNA is TGTGCCAGCAGTCGACAGGTGAATAGCAATCAGCCCCAGCATTTT.

This clonotype was observed a handful of times. This chain joins TRBV30 and TRBJ1-1; D unclear. The CDR3 sequence is 12 residues long. V shed 8 bases and J shed 1 base, with 11 bases lying between them. Germline CDR1 reads GTSNPN; CDR2 reads SVGIG (reference sequence). The CDR3 nucleotides are TGTGCCCTAAAGTTCGAGAACACTGAAGCTTTCTTT. Amino acid sequence: CALKFENTEAFF.

The sample holds a few counts of this clonotype. V usage is TRBV28 and J usage is TRBJ2-3; 7 bases are shared with TRBD1. Germline loops: CDR1 MDHEN, CDR2 SYDVKM. Losses at the gene ends were 6 bases for V and 3 bases for J; bases not matched to a gene: 9. The CDR3 has 15 amino acids. CDR3 in amino acids: CASSSQQGLTDTQYF. CDR3 coding DNA: TGTGCCAGCAGCAGTCAACAGGGGTTAACAGATACGCAGTATTTT.

In this sample, this clonotype turned up many times. The chain is built from TRBV12-3 or TRBV12-4 and TRBJ2-3; 7 positions agree with TRBD1. The CDR3 totals 14 residues. V shed 6 bases and J 0 bases; nucleotides not matched to a gene: 3. DNA of the CDR3: TGTGCCAGCAGACCGACAGGGAGCACAGATACGCAGTATTTT. Translation gives CASRPTGSTDTQYF.

The chain uses TRBV6-1 and TRBJ2-1, with D possibly TRBD2 on 5 matching bases. The V end was cut by 6 bases, the J end by 0 bases, with 15 bases between. Germline CDR1 MNHNS, CDR2 SASEGT. The length of the CDR3 is 16 residues. CDR3 coding DNA: TGTGCCAGCAGCCCTCAAGCGGCCGCCTCCTACAATGAGCAGTTCTTC. Protein sequence: CASSPQAAASYNEQFF.

This clonotype was observed a few times. This chain uses TRBV27 with TRBJ2-5; D gene uncertain. Germline loops: CDR1 MNHEY, CDR2 SMNVEV (reference sequence). The CDR3 totals 16 residues. With 2 bases removed from V and 2 bases from J, the gap between germline ends came to 15 bases. The CDR3 DNA follows: TGTGCCAGCAGTTTAAAGACAACCGCCCGGCAAGAGACCCAGTACTTC. It encodes CASSLKTTARQETQYF.

This clonotype was seen ten or more times. The chain carries TRBV14 and TRBJ2-7; no firm D call. V was shortened by 3 bases and J by 6 bases, with 9 bases between the two germline ends. The CDR3 extends over 12 amino acids. The V gene's germline CDR1 is SGHDN and CDR2 FVKESK. CDR3 sequence: CASSQSVGEQYF. CDR3 bases: TGTGCCAGCAGCCAGTCCGTAGGCGAGCAGTACTTC.

V is TRBV7-2 and J is TRBJ2-3; tentatively, D is TRBD2 (5 bases). Germline values: CDR1 SGHTA, CDR2 FQGNSA. The CDR3 is 14 residues long. V dropped 5 bases and J dropped 4 bases, with 13 bases sitting between them. The CDR3 DNA reads as TGTGCCAGCAGCACCCCCGGGAATGCAGATACGCAGTATTTT. Residues: CASSTPGNADTQYF.

In its sample, this clonotype was seen a few times. The chain links TRBV6-5 to TRBJ2-1; TRBD1 agrees at 10 bases. Germline V lookup: CDR1 MNHEY, CDR2 SVGAGI. Trimming at V came to 4 bases and at J to 1 base, leaving 7 bases not matched to a gene. The CDR3 has 17 amino acids. CDR3 DNA sequence: TGTGCCAGCAGTTCCCTCCGGGACAGGGGATCCTACAATGAGCAGTTCTTC. It encodes CASSSLRDRGSYNEQFF.

This clonotype has more than one count but fewer than ten. In DNA form, the CDR3 reads TGTGCCAGCAAACAGGGGGGCGCCACCGGGGAGCTGTTTTTT. Encoded protein: CASKQGGATGELFF. The chain links TRBV14 to TRBJ2-2; 8 bases agree with TRBD1. Germline CDR1 and CDR2: SGHDN and FVKESK. Losses at the gene ends were 7 bases for V and 4 bases for J; bases not matched to a gene: 5. This CDR3 has 14 residues. The full variable domain, rest sourced from reference TRBV14 and TRBJ2-2, is EAGVTQFPSHSVIEKGQTVTLRCDPISGHDNLYWYRRVMGKEIKFLLHFVKESKQDESGMPNNRFLAERTGGTYSTLKVQPAELEDSGVYFCASKQGGATGELFFGEGSRLTVL.

This clonotype occurred a few times. The rearrangement links TRBV30 to TRBJ1-3; TRBD1 might be the D (5 bases). This CDR3 has 16 amino acids. The germline CDR1 and CDR2 sequences are GTSNPN and SVGIG (reference sequence). The ends were cut back, 5 bases at V and 5 bases at J, with 22 bases in the middle. CDR3 nucleotides: TGTGCCTGGGAACCCCGGGAGGGACTGCGGCGAAACACCATATATTTT. Translation: CAWEPREGLRRNTIYF.

The rearrangement joins TRBV4-3 to TRBJ2-7; TRBD1 agrees at 8 bases. Per germline, CDR1 LGHNA and CDR2 YSLEER. This CDR3 spans 13 amino acids. V lost 4 bases to trimming and J lost 5 bases; unmatched junction nucleotides: 4. CDR3 in amino acids: CASSRDRGDEQYF. In DNA, the CDR3 is TGCGCCAGCAGCCGCGACAGGGGAGACGAGCAGTACTTC.